This T cell receptor (beta chain) was captured by sequencing in a study of cytomegalovirus exposure and HLA in healthy donors (dated by TCRdb to about 2017). Some background on the complete study: In an earlier analysis of 550 to 750 of the donors, less than 350 Gb of sequence data and 100 million or so unique TCR beta sequences from about 190 million T cells were reported. An early release covering roughly 600 HLA-typed donors comprised about 300 gigabases of sequencing data and roughly 85 million unique TCR sequences. Of the 398 genotyped donors, 75% to 85% were placed in the genetic ancestry cluster associated with self-reported Caucasian donors. The study aimed to test whether signatures of past pathogen exposure could be identified by cataloging public T cell receptors. The study used immunosequencing to profile the T cell repertoires of 600 to 850 subjects and linked those repertoires to cytomegalovirus serostatus. A separate validation cohort of 100 to 150 different subjects was used in addition to the approximately 700-subject first cohort. High-throughput TCR immunosequencing, statistical association of individual TCRs with disease status, and machine learning were combined to predict cytomegalovirus infection status. To study patterns of TCR occurrence, a later analysis re-analyzed previously published TCR beta repertoires from hundreds of donors and added high-resolution HLA genotyping. Rather than drawing on any new phenotypic data, the later analysis identified candidate immune exposures from TCR beta sequences and the way those sequences occurred across donors. In an earlier analysis of 500 to 650 of the donors, high-throughput TCR beta sequencing was used to judge whether each TCR beta V gene segment behaved as functional or pseudogenic. Donor age, sex, ethnicity and CMV serostatus were collected together with the repertoire data. In a later genetic analysis, genome-wide SNP genotypes for about 55% of the roughly 700 donors were used, and that subset was treated as a discovery cohort. Every discovery cohort repertoire had been produced on one sequencing platform. HLA typing covered class I and class II loci at four-digit resolution. Typing coverage varied by locus: about 620-640 donors for A, B, C, DRB1 and DQB1; some 520 for DQA1; about 600 for DPA1; roughly 450 for DPB1. A handful of DR-DQ haplotypes were handled as single units for association and clustering because linkage in the cohort was strong. On average, 235,054 unique TCR beta nucleotide sequences were sequenced per donor among about 400 genotyped donors of the cohort, with approximately 18% of those sequences being non-productive. What the study reported, not specific to this receptor: Compared with the approximately 720-donor mean, donors in an Asian-associated ancestry cluster had fewer N-insertions in productive TCRs, according to a later genetic analysis. Strong co-occurrence of HLA alleles, especially DR and DQ, made assigning TCR associations to individual alleles difficult. In a later analysis, the rate of TCR association differed among HLA loci, with DRB1 alleles having the most associated TCRs and HLA-C alleles having the fewest. Because the 87-base-pair reads could not distinguish some IMGT-functional V segments, including TRBV6-2 and TRBV6-3, those segments were excluded. Linkage disequilibrium might explain the correlated functional status among segregating V segments, but an unknown experimental factor could not be ruled out. According to a later analysis, parvovirus B19, influenza, CMV and Epstein-Barr virus appeared linked to several top co-occurrence clusters. Because counts were too low, 15 to 20 rarely observed V segments, including chromosome 9 orphons, were excluded from the earlier analysis of a few hundred of the donors. For the cohort, immune exposure information was limited to CMV serostatus. The study gave a list of about 170 TCR beta chains associated with cytomegalovirus. A later analysis associated some 17,000 TCR beta sequences with specific HLA alleles at a false discovery rate of 0.05. The cohort was sequenced for TCR beta chains only, and without alpha or paired-chain data the features that could be detected were limited. According to a later analysis, most CMV-associated TCR beta chains appeared to be HLA-restricted, and the HLA associations seemed to be driven largely by CMV exposure. Compared with equally common non-associated chains, HLA-associated TCR beta chains in a later analysis were more clonally expanded and had lower generation probabilities. An earlier analysis of roughly 570 of the donors showed that most TCR beta V segments appeared in productive rearrangements either about 90% or about 30% of the time, which broadly matched IMGT annotations. A group of highly shared sequence variants was considered likely to be a technical artifact of the sequencing pipeline. A further reported finding was that TCR beta sequences accurately predicted the HLA-A and HLA-B alleles for most subjects in the first cohort. Because HLA typing was unavailable for some donors at each locus, only the typed subset was used in association tests. Cytomegalovirus status was reported to be diagnosed by the classifier with high specificity and sensitivity in both the original and validation cohorts. While some public TCRs were present in many individuals, most TCR sequences turned up only very rarely across donors. Roughly uniform sequencing depth across donors was assumed in presence/absence analyses, although this assumption may not hold. An association between a missense DCLRE1C variant and V-gene and J-gene trimming of TCR beta chains was found in a later genetic analysis and replicated in an independent cohort. In vitro tests confirmed that a few of the cytomegalovirus-associated TCR beta chains recognize cytomegalovirus antigens. It was suggested by the authors that the approach could potentially be generalized to other disease states and immunological phenotypes.

In total, about 650 healthy bone marrow donors made up the cohort. All cohort members were sampled while nominally healthy, although unrecorded immune exposures were likely present. The donor was CMV seronegative and belonged to the group of roughly 330 seronegative cohort members. A peripheral blood sample was provided by each donor, and peripheral blood mononuclear cells were used for TCR beta sequencing. The Qiagen DNeasy Blood Extraction Kit was used to extract genomic DNA from the blood cell samples. V and J lose 0 bases and 2 bases, and a span of 10 bases separates them. CDR1 and CDR2, looked up from the germline V gene (reference sequence), are SEHNR and FQNEAQ. Inclusive of the bounding cysteine and phenylalanine, the CDR3 is 15 residues long. Of all the DNA, just the CDR3 is kept, 45 bases in frame from base 1. As concerns this clone: No antigen is known for it. Base-call qualities are not available, and no considerably larger clone is one nucleotide away.

The library relied on the immunoSEQ multiplex PCR assay. The multiplex PCR relied on a mix of 60 forward primers for TCR Vbeta segments and 13 reverse primers for TCR Jbeta segments. Amplification of the CDR3 region of rearranged TCR beta genes was performed with a multiplex PCR assay on genomic DNA. Amplified TCR beta libraries were sequenced as 87-base-pair reads on the Illumina HiSeq System. Processing in the source paper ran as follows. Across the roughly 670 repertoires, a later analysis counted roughly 84 million unique TCR beta chains, 9.5 million to 13 million of which were shared by at least two donors. Raw reads were error-corrected and collapsed into unique sequences by a nearest-neighbor algorithm in which closely related sequences were merged to remove PCR and sequencing errors. CDR3 sequences were aligned to IMGT reference sequences to assign V, D and J gene segments. For a sequence to be retained, a match of at least six nucleotides was required to both a V gene segment and a J gene segment. A rearrangement counted as productive if the CDR3 had no stop codons and remained in frame with V and J, and every other rearrangement counted as non-productive. Following IMGT convention, CDR3 was defined as the stretch from the second conserved V-encoded cysteine to the conserved J-encoded phenylalanine. The earlier analysis of about 560 of the donors excluded any sequence lacking an unambiguous match to a single V gene segment. An earlier analysis of a few hundred of the donors classified V segments as functional when productive rearrangements were above 56.7% and as segregating when the standard deviation between donors was above 5%. A statistical classification framework was developed to diagnose cytomegalovirus status using the catalog of TCR beta chain sequences. V and J gene assignment, in a later analysis, came from comparing TCR nucleotide sequences with IMGT/GENE-DB human TR gene sequences. Using the TCRdist pipeline, a later analysis assigned CDR3 sequences along with most-parsimonious VDJ recombination scenarios. In a later analysis, each TCR beta chain was defined by its CDR3 amino acid sequence together with its V-gene family, and reads without a unique V-gene family were excluded. A later analysis removed roughly 590 highly shared, low-generation-probability nucleotide sequences to deal with suspected cross-contamination and a sequencing artifact. In a later analysis, a clonal expansion index for each public chain was calculated from normalized within-repertoire ranks of inferred template counts. In a later analysis, generation probabilities were computed using a VDJ recombination model fitted to out-of-frame rearrangements, and the results were checked against IGoR. A later analysis scored TCR-TCR, TCR-HLA and TCR-CMV co-occurrence with hypergeometric tests, applying a repertoire-size bias correction to TCR pairs. In a later analysis, false discovery rates were estimated by permuting HLA or CMV assignments 20 times. In a later analysis, co-occurring TCRs were grouped using DBSCAN, and TCRdist sequence similarity was added for clustering within HLA-allele-positive subsets. Repertoires with fewer than 30,000 or more than 120,000 public chains were left out of co-occurrence clustering, as were about five repertoires with anomalous nucleotide sharing. TCRdb took this table from immuneACCESS and kept in-frame rearrangements with V and J called. Such tables lack part of the clones; where checked against another copy, unresolved V genes explain under half of the gap, and the rest is unexplained. V and J calls and clone size are as listed in that table; D and trimming were resolved from the DNA. For this sample the table gives under 200,000 clones, of which around two thirds were detected only once. Together, the top ten hold around 2.9% of the sample.

The V gene is TRBV7-9 and the J gene is TRBJ2-5; the D gene lacks a confident call. The clonotype was recovered from a man aged 40-49 years in good health and CMV-seronegative. The sequencing input was PBMCs. The DNA is TGTGCCAGCAGCTTAGCGGTGGCAGGACAAGAGACCCAGTACTTC. Translated, this is CASSLAVAGQETQYF.